This T cell receptor beta chain was obtained from a study of cytotoxic CD8 clonotypes in ibrutinib-treated CLL. Points from the study as a whole: An increase in clonality occurred at ibrutinib response, followed by a return toward baseline at progression.

In regard to this clone: Its target is unknown.

CDR3 size: 14 residues. The germline gives CDR1 LNHDA, CDR2 SQIVND (reference sequence). With V trimmed by 2 bases and J by 2 bases, 3 bases remained unmatched. The targeted sequencing depth was 1 in 200,000 to 1 in 1 million T cells. The data were produced by immunoSEQ multiplex PCR, yet TCRdb's version contains in-frame clones alone and is incomplete. There are roughly 190,000 clones in the sample; around 70% occur only once, and roughly 13% lies in the top ten. The source is a human donor with chronic lymphocytic leukemia. This sequence joins TRBV19 and TRBJ2-7, with 7 nucleotides matching TRBD2. The source material was PBMCs, sampled after 24 months of ibrutinib treatment. In DNA, the CDR3 is TGTGCCAGTAGTATAACGGCGGGAGCCTACGAGCAGTACTTC. Protein product: CASSITAGAYEQYF.